This is a list of T cell receptor beta chains from one sample in a study of tumor-infiltrating lymphocytes in oesophageal squamous cell carcinoma. One entry per CDR3 protein, called by TCRdb with MiXCR from the PCR reads. The top ten clones hold approximately 41% of a sample with approximately 20,000 distinct CDR3 sequences, 41% of them seen once. Sequencing was performed on esophageal tumor tissue. The receptors were sampled from a male donor with esophageal squamous cell carcinoma. Each CDR3 is given with its conserved first and last residue. Where a row states a size, it is once, few, many or the class of an expanded clone; other rows omit it.

J gene,clone size,CDR3 length,V gene,CDR3 protein
TRBJ2-7,many,16,TRBV28,CASSPYAGTGSYEQYF
TRBJ1-1,.,13,TRBV27,CASSLTRGTEAFF
TRBJ1-1,.,13,TRBV6-1,CASSGPGTGWAFF
TRBJ2-1,few,13,TRBV6-1,CASSGGFYNEQFF
.,.,15,TRBV27,CASRKGQGAYYEQFF
TRBJ2-1,many,12,TRBV5-1,CASSAPYNEQFF
TRBJ1-6,.,13,TRBV7-2,CASSFEGNSPLHF
.,.,15,TRBV7-7,CASSLASTGYETQFF
TRBJ2-5,medium-sized,14,TRBV4-1,CASSQVGPQETQYF
.,.,14,TRBV7-2,CASSRAPGGYEQYF
TRBJ1-1,many,14,TRBV5-1,CASSPSQARTEAFF
TRBJ2-5,many,11,TRBV11-2,CASSHKETQYF
TRBJ1-6,medium-sized,15,TRBV28,CASSFGWNFNSPLHF
TRBJ2-3,many,16,TRBV7-2,CASSARQGGSTDTQYF
TRBJ2-3,.,15,TRBV7-6,CASSSLGPPVDTQYF
TRBJ2-5,many,16,TRBV11-1,CASSYHLSGGGETQYF
TRBJ1-1,many,14,TRBV6-1,CASRYRQPNTEAFF
.,.,13,TRBV7-9,CASSLATGFEQYF
.,.,13,TRBV11-3,CASRSTGVETQYF
.,.,11,TRBV7-8,CASSSAYEQYF
.,few,18,TRBV12-3/TRBV12-4,CASSSLGASGRYYNEQFF
TRBJ2-3,few,14,TRBV7-2,CASSLSGSTDTQYF